The 27 T cell receptor beta chains below were found in one sample sequenced in a study of blood T cells in healthy people across ages. Next came a second PCR, run for about 6 to 12 cycles, which used a sample-barcoded 5' primer along with a J-beta primer mix. A single record per CDR3 protein comes from TCRdb applying MiXCR to the 5' RACE reads. The sample lists 700,000 to 900,000 distinct CDR3 sequences, more than 25% seen once, with about 2.9% in the top ten. These data were also filed under a second study, of T cells of mothers and their children.

The source material was blood. The source is a boy aged 10-17 years in good health.

The table lists this clonotype with a few counts. The chain combines TRBV20-1 with TRBJ2-1; D tentatively fits TRBD1 or TRBD2 (7 bases each). Germline CDR1 is DFQATT and CDR2 is SNEGSKA (reference sequence). Trimming shortened V by 5 bases and J by 10 bases, and 15 bases separated the two germline ends. The length of the CDR3 is 12 residues. The DNA for the CDR3 is TGCAGTGCTGGGGGGGTACAGGGGGAGCAGTTCTTC. The encoded protein is CSAGGVQGEQFF.

This clonotype was seen a few times. The gene calls are TRBV10-3 and TRBJ2-5, with a tentative D call TRBD2 (6 bases). Trimming took 3 bases from V and 4 from J, leaving 9 bases between them. The length of the CDR3 is 13 residues. Germline V gene lookup returns CDR1 ENHRY and CDR2 SYGVKD. The CDR3 loop is CAISDAGRETQYF. The CDR3 DNA reads TGTGCCATCAGTGACGCGGGAAGAGAGACCCAGTACTTC.

The chain is built from TRBV4-1 and TRBJ2-5; D not resolved. The germline V and J ends were trimmed by 4 bases and 5 bases, with 20 bases remaining between them. Looked up from germline, CDR1 is MGHRA and CDR2 is YSYEKL. This CDR3 is built from 16 residues. CDR3 loop: CASSPNRALRRETQYF. CDR3 coding DNA: TGCGCCAGCAGCCCCAACCGAGCGCTACGTCGGGAGACCCAGTACTTC.

The V gene is TRBV5-1, the J gene TRBJ1-2; the D gene is possibly TRBD1 (6 bases). The germline V gene encodes CDR1 SGHRS and CDR2 YFSETQ. The CDR3 has 16 amino acids. V dropped 2 bases and J dropped 4 bases, with 18 bases sitting between them. CDR3 sequence (DNA): TGCGCCAGCAGCTTCCTACAGGGAAGGTTTAGCTATGGCTACACCTTC. Its translation: CASSFLQGRFSYGYTF. The whole variable domain, remainder taken from reference TRBV5-1 and TRBJ1-2, is KAGVTQTPRYLIKTRGQQVTLSCSPISGHRSVSWYQQTPGQGLQFLFEYFSETQRNKGNFPGRFSGRQFSNSRSEMNVSTLELGDSALYLCASSFLQGRFSYGYTFGSGTRLTVV.

The chain employs TRBV29-1 and TRBJ2-2, with 9 bases matching TRBD1. Germline V gene lookup returns CDR1 SQVTM and CDR2 ANQGSEA. The V segment lost 4 bases and the J segment 0 bases; nucleotides outside the gene matches: 3. This CDR3 is 15 amino acids long. The CDR3 sequence is CSVGDRASNTGELFF. The CDR3 DNA sequence: TGCAGCGTTGGGGACAGGGCGTCGAACACCGGGGAGCTGTTTTTT.

This clonotype appeared a few times. This chain uses TRBV9 with TRBJ2-5; 8 positions match TRBD2. CDR1 is SGDLS, CDR2 YYNGEE, per germline. V dropped 4 bases and J dropped 2; count of bases not matched to a gene: 10. The CDR3 totals 16 residues. CDR3 sequence reads: CASSPGGAHSQETQYF. As DNA, the CDR3 is TGTGCCAGCAGCCCCGGGGGGGCGCACTCGCAAGAGACCCAGTACTTC.

This clonotype was counted a few times. J is TRBJ1-4 and V is TRBV20-1, with 7 bases that match TRBD1. The V gene's germline CDR1 is DFQATT and CDR2 SNEGSKA (reference sequence). The J segment lost 0 bases and the V segment lost 6 bases, leaving 19 bases of the junction unmatched. The CDR3 consists of 19 residues. For the CDR3, the DNA is TGCAGTGCGTCAACTCACCCAGGGGGGAGACTCACAACTAATGAAAAACTGTTTTTT. It codes for CSASTHPGGRLTTNEKLFF.

This clonotype was counted only a few times. The genes are TRBV20-1 and TRBJ2-1; D not resolved. This CDR3 comprises 16 residues. Trimming shortened V by 3 bases and J by 1 base, and 16 bases separated the two germline ends. Germline assignment: CDR1 DFQATT and CDR2 SNEGSKA (reference sequence). Here the CDR3 reads CSARALGQPSYNEQFF. The DNA of the CDR3 is TGCAGTGCTAGGGCCCTAGGTCAACCTTCCTACAATGAGCAGTTCTTC.

The chain couples TRBV20-1 to TRBJ2-5; D gene unclear. Germline-derived CDR1 and CDR2 are DFQATT and SNEGSKA (reference sequence). The CDR3 has 11 residues. V lost 5 bases to trimming and J lost 0 bases, with 4 bases between them. The chain's CDR3 is CSALDQETQYF. As DNA, the CDR3 is TGCAGTGCTCTGGACCAAGAGACCCAGTACTTC.

Only a few counts were recorded for this clonotype. The chain carries TRBV10-3 and TRBJ2-7; 10 nucleotides align to TRBD2. The J call could be wrong; TRBJ2-5 is a better fit for the DNA end. There are 14 residues in the CDR3. CDR1 ENHRY and CDR2 SYGVKD come from the germline V gene. The CDR3 loop reads CAISVPSGGGTQYF. CDR3 nucleotides: TGTGCCATCAGTGTTCCCAGCGGGGGGGGGACCCAGTACTTC.

This clonotype was seen a few times. V usage is TRBV7-2 and J usage is TRBJ2-5; 9 bases align to TRBD1. The junction had 4 bases not matched to a gene; V was cut back by 0 bases and J by 5 bases. The CDR3 spans 15 residues. Germline CDR1 reads SGHTA; CDR2 reads FQGNSA. CDR3 loop: CASSLARDRGETQYF. The CDR3 region has the DNA TGTGCCAGCAGCTTAGCGCGTGACAGGGGGGAGACCCAGTACTTC.

V and J are TRBV10-3 and TRBJ2-5, with TRBD1 matching 7 bases. The CDR3 runs to 13 residues. Germline V gene data show CDR1 as ENHRY and CDR2 as SYGVKD. Trimming removed 5 bases from V and 3 bases from J; junction bases left unmatched: 3. In DNA form, the CDR3 reads TGTGCCATCAGTACCGGGACAGAAGAGACCCAGTACTTC. The encoded protein is CAISTGTEETQYF.

The chain has TRBV5-5 and TRBJ1-4; TRBD1 agrees at 7 bases. This CDR3 is 14 amino acids long. Per the germline V gene, CDR1 is SGHKS and CDR2 is YYEKEE (reference sequence). V trimming: 8 bases; J trimming: 8 bases; junction bases outside the gene matches: 12. CDR3 nucleotides: TGTGCCAGACTCCCGACAGGGTCGGGCGAAAAACTGTTTTTT. Protein product: CARLPTGSGEKLFF. Using reference TRBV5-5 and TRBJ1-4 for the parts outside the CDR3, the full variable domain is DAGVTQSPTHLIKTRGQQVTLRCSPISGHKSVSWYQQVLGQGPQFIFQYYEKEERGRGNFPDRFSARQFPNYSSELNVNALLLGDSALYLCARLPTGSGEKLFFGSGTQLSVL.

The V call is TRBV3-1, the J call TRBJ2-4; 9 bases fit TRBD2. CDR1 is LGHDT, CDR2 YNNKEL, per germline (reference sequence). V lost 1 base and J lost 9; bases outside the gene matches: 10. The CDR3 is 16 residues long. The CDR3 region has the DNA TGTGCCAGCAGCCAAGGTCTGGCGGGGGGGCCTGTCATTCAGTACTTC. It is translated as CASSQGLAGGPVIQYF.

In its sample, this clonotype was seen once. The CDR3 spells CASSYGKGTVRETQYF. CDR3 DNA: TGTGCCAGCAGTTACGGCAAGGGGACCGTTCGGGAGACCCAGTACTTC. The chain recombines TRBV6-5 with TRBJ2-5; D tentatively reads TRBD1 or TRBD2 (5 bases each). Germline V gives CDR1 MNHEY, CDR2 SVGAGI. The CDR3 is 16 residues long. Deletions cut 2 bases from V and 5 bases from J, with 18 bases between.

This clonotype was detected many times. The gene calls are TRBV10-2 and TRBJ2-5, with a weak D call TRBD2 (7 bases). Judging by the DNA end, TRBJ2-7 fits better; the J call may be wrong. CDR3 size: 14 residues. CDR1 WSHSY and CDR2 SAAADI come from the germline V gene. CDR3 nucleotides: TGCGCCAGCAGTGAGTCAGGGGGAGGGTACGAGCAGTACTTC. Translated: CASSESGGGYEQYF.

The chain uses TRBV6-5 and TRBJ2-7; D is possibly TRBD1 (6 bases). The length of the CDR3 is 17 residues. With 2 bases removed from V and 1 base from J, the gap between germline ends came to 18 bases. CDR1 and CDR2 from the germline V gene are MNHEY and SVGAGI. The CDR3 loop is CASSYHSGTPRSYEQYF. In DNA, the CDR3 is TGTGCCAGCAGTTACCACTCGGGGACACCACGATCCTACGAGCAGTACTTC.

The chain joins TRBV6-6 to TRBJ1-1; D gene unclear. Trimming left V 5 bases short and J 1 base short, with 14 bases between. Germline CDR1 and CDR2: MNHNY and SVGAGI (reference sequence). The length of the CDR3 is 15 residues. The CDR3 is CASSTGTLGNTEAFF. Written as DNA, the CDR3 is TGTGCCAGCAGTACCGGCACCTTGGGGAACACTGAAGCTTTCTTT.

V usage is TRBV7-3 and J usage is TRBJ2-7; a weak D match, TRBD1 (7 bases). The CDR3 has 15 amino acids. V lost 9 bases, J lost 0 bases, and 18 bases lay in between. CDR1 is SGHTA and CDR2 is FQGTGA in the germline V gene. This chain's CDR3 is CARGGPRDSSYEQYF. The DNA for the CDR3 is TGTGCCAGGGGGGGACCCCGGGACAGCTCCTACGAGCAGTACTTC.

The sample holds a few counts of this clonotype. This CDR3 reads CATSEGYEQFF. In DNA, the CDR3 is TGTGCCACCAGTGAGGGGTATGAGCAGTTCTTC. The chain is built from TRBV24-1 and TRBJ2-1; D not certain. The CDR3 has 11 amino acids. Germline values: CDR1 KGHDR, CDR2 SFDVKD. Deletions cut 4 bases from V and 8 bases from J, with 5 bases between.

This clonotype has just a few counts. V is TRBV29-1 and J is TRBJ1-4; D is uncertain. The CDR3 totals 14 residues. Germline-derived CDR1 and CDR2 are SQVTM and ANQGSEA. The germline V and J ends were trimmed by 4 bases and 3 bases, with 12 bases remaining between them. The CDR3 region is CSVGFPVANEKLFF. The CDR3 coding sequence is TGCAGCGTTGGTTTCCCGGTAGCTAATGAAAAACTGTTTTTT.

The gene calls are TRBV4-1 and TRBJ2-7; D gene uncertain. Germline V gene data show CDR1 as MGHRA and CDR2 as YSYEKL. Trimming removed 0 bases from V and 2 bases from J, with 11 bases in between. This CDR3 comprises 15 residues. CDR3 sequence: CASSQDETRTYEQYF. The CDR3 coding sequence is TGCGCCAGCAGCCAAGACGAGACACGCACCTACGAGCAGTACTTC.

The V gene is TRBV19, the J gene TRBJ1-1; unclear D gene. CDR3 length equals 15 residues. Germline V gene data show CDR1 as LNHDA and CDR2 as SQIVND (reference sequence). Trimming pared 4 bases from V and 6 bases from J, leaving 18 bases between. The CDR3 reads CASSTGRAGNAEAFF. As DNA, the CDR3 is TGTGCCAGTAGTACCGGTCGGGCAGGTAACGCTGAAGCTTTCTTT. Based on the CDR3 plus reference TRBV19 and TRBJ1-1, the full variable domain is DGGITQSPKYLFRKEGQNVTLSCEQNLNHDAMYWYRQDPGQGLRLIYYSQIVNDFQKGDIAEGYSVSREKKESFPLTVTSAQKNPTAFYLCASSTGRAGNAEAFFGQGTRLTVV.

As regards this clonotype: A junction boundary mismatches the germline segment, possibly from a read error. The chain carries TRBV7-9 and TRBJ2-5; D may match TRBD1 or TRBD2 (5 bases each). Germline CDR1 is SEHNR and CDR2 is FQNEAQ (reference sequence). This CDR3 contains 16 residues. CDR3 protein: CASSPGDGGWQETQCF. The CDR3 nucleotides read TGTGCCAGCAGCCCTGGGGACGGCGGATGGCAAGAGACCCAGTGCTTC.

The rearrangement links TRBV3-1 to TRBJ2-7; D gene uncertain. CDR1 and CDR2 from the germline V gene are LGHDT and YNNKEL (reference sequence). With 0 bases removed from V and 0 bases from J, the gap between germline ends came to 6 bases. This CDR3 is 14 amino acids long. The CDR3 reads CASSQDLGSYEQYF. CDR3 in DNA: TGTGCCAGCAGCCAAGATCTAGGCTCCTACGAGCAGTACTTC.

This clonotype was counted between two and nine times. This chain connects TRBV11-1 to TRBJ2-5; 8 bases are a match to TRBD2. Trimming at V came to 0 bases and at J to 5 bases, leaving 8 bases not matched to a gene. CDR3 length equals 16 residues. In germline, CDR1 is SGHAT, CDR2 FQDESV (reference sequence). The CDR3 region is CASSLAPGGARETQYF. Here the CDR3 DNA reads TGTGCCAGCAGCTTAGCCCCCGGGGGGGCACGGGAGACCCAGTACTTC.

The chain has TRBV11-1 and TRBJ2-5; 8 nucleotides agree with TRBD2. Near its end, the DNA agrees better with TRBJ2-7, so the J call may be wrong. This CDR3 has 16 residues. Germline CDR1 reads SGHAT; CDR2 reads FQDESV (reference sequence). CDR3 amino acids: CASSLSGGTITYEQYF. Written as DNA, the CDR3 is TGTGCCAGCAGCCTCAGCGGGGGAACGATTACCTACGAGCAGTACTTC.